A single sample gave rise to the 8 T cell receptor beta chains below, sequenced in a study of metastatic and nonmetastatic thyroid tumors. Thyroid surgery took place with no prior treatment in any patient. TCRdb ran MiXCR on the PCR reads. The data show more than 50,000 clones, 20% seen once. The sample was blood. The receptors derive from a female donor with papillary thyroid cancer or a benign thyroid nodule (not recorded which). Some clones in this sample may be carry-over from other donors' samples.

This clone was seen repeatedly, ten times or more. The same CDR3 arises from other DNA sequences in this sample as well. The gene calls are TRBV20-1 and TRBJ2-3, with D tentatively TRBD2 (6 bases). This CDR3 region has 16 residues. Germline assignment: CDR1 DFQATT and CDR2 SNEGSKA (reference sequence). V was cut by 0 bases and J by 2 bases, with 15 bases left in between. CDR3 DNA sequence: TGCAGTGCTAGAGATGATACGGGAGTTAACACAGATACGCAGTATTTT. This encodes CSARDDTGVNTDTQYF.

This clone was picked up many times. CDR3 sequence reads: CASSLVSGRLHEQYF. The CDR3 DNA sequence: TGTGCCAGCAGTTTAGTTAGCGGGAGATTACACGAGCAGTACTTC. This chain links TRBV27 with TRBJ2-7; 9 bases line up with TRBD2. CDR3 length: 15 amino acids. Germline loops: CDR1 MNHEY, CDR2 SMNVEV (reference sequence). The ends lost 2 bases at V and 5 bases at J; junction bases unmatched: 7.

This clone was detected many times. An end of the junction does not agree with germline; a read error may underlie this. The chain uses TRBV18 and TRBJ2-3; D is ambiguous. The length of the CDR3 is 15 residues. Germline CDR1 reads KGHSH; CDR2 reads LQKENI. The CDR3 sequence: CASSRLLESADTQCF. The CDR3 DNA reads TGTGCCAGCTCGCGTCTTCTAGAGAGTGCAGATACGCAGTGTTTT.

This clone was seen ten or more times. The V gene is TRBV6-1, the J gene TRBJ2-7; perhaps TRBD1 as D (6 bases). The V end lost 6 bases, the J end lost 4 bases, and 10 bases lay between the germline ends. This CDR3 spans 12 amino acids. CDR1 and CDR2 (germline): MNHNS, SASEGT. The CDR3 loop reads CASRARGYEQYF. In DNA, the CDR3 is TGTGCCAGCAGGGCCAGGGGTTACGAGCAGTACTTC.

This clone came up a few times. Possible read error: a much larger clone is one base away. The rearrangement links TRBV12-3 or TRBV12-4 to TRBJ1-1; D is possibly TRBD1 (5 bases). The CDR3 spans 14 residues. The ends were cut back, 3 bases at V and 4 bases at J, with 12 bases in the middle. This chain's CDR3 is CASSLGTLSTEAFF. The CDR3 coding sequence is TGTGCCAGCAGTTTGGGGACCTTGAGCACTGAAGCTTTCTTT.

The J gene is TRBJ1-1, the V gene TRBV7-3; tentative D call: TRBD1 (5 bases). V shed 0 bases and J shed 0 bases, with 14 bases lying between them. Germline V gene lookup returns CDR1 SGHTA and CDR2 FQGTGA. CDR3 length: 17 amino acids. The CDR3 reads CASSLTGMEGMNTEAFF. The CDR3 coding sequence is TGTGCCAGCAGCTTAACAGGGATGGAGGGGATGAACACTGAAGCTTTCTTT.

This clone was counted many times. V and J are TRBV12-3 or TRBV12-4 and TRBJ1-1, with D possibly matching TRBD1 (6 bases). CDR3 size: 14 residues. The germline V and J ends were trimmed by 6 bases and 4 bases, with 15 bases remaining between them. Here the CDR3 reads CASRLEQGLTEAFF. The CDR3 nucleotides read TGTGCCAGCAGACTAGAACAGGGCCTCACTGAAGCTTTCTTT.

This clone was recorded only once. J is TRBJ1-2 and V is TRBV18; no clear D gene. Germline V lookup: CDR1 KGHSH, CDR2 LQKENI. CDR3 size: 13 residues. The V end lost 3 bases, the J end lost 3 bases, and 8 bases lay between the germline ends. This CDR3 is CASSPAADYGYTF. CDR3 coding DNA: TGTGCCAGCTCACCTGCAGCCGACTATGGCTACACCTTC.